The 27 T cell receptor beta chains below were found in one sample sequenced in a study of blood T cell repertoires in COVID-19. TCRdb's table, derived via immunoSEQ multiplex PCR, lists solely in-frame clones and lacks some. The profile shows roughly 330,000 clones, about 85% of them singletons. The source material was PBMCs or T cells enriched from blood (not recorded which). The receptors were sampled from a woman in her twenties or thirties who had recovered from COVID-19.

This sequence joins TRBV19 and TRBJ2-4; D is undetermined. Deletions cut 1 base from V and 0 bases from J, with 10 bases between. The germline V gene encodes CDR1 LNHDA and CDR2 SQIVND (reference sequence). The CDR3 spans 16 residues. This CDR3 is CASSIGRELAKNIQYF. For the CDR3, the DNA is TGTGCCAGTAGTATAGGAAGAGAGCTAGCCAAAAACATTCAGTACTTC. Full variable domain (missing parts from reference TRBV19 and TRBJ2-4): DGGITQSPKYLFRKEGQNVTLSCEQNLNHDAMYWYRQDPGQGLRLIYYSQIVNDFQKGDIAEGYSVSREKKESFPLTVTSAQKNPTAFYLCASSIGRELAKNIQYFGAGTRLSVL.

The chain couples TRBV29-1 to TRBJ1-2; TRBD1 aligns across 9 bases. Germline assignment: CDR1 SQVTM and CDR2 ANQGSEA. The trim removed 4 bases at V and 6 bases at J, leaving 21 bases unmatched. This CDR3 spans 18 amino acids. The CDR3 coding sequence is TGCAGCGTTGTGTTAGCTAACGTACAGGGGGCGACGTGGGATGGCTACACCTTC. This sequence encodes CSVVLANVQGATWDGYTF.

The rearrangement links TRBV7-2 to TRBJ2-3; 13 nucleotides align to TRBD2. The CDR3 length is 15 residues. After removal of 5 bases from V and 6 bases from J, the junction contained 5 bases not matched to a gene. Germline V CDR1 and CDR2: SGHTA, FQGNSA. The CDR3 nucleotides read TGTGCCAGCAGCCCGGGACTAGCGGGGTCGGATACGCAGTATTTT. This encodes CASSPGLAGSDTQYF.

The chain combines TRBV4-3 with TRBJ1-2; no definite D call. The CDR3 sequence is 15 residues long. V was clipped by 4 bases and J by 1 base, with 13 bases between them. Per germline, CDR1 LGHNA and CDR2 YSLEER. CDR3 bases: TGCGCCAGCAGCCGAAAAAGGGAGGTTAACTATGGCTACACCTTC. This translates into CASSRKREVNYGYTF.

V gene TRBV7-2 combines with J gene TRBJ1-2; tentatively, D is TRBD1 (5 bases). Trimming stripped 1 base from V and 2 bases from J, with 11 bases between. Germline V gives CDR1 SGHTA, CDR2 FQGNSA. The CDR3 is 15 amino acids. The CDR3 sequence is CASSLEEGRNYGYTF. CDR3 in DNA: TGTGCCAGCAGCTTAGAAGAGGGGAGGAACTATGGCTACACCTTC. Full variable domain (missing parts from reference TRBV7-2 and TRBJ1-2): GAGVSQSPSNKVTEKGKDVELRCDPISGHTALYWYRQSLGQGLEFLIYFQGNSAPDKSGLPSDRFSAERTGGSVSTLTIQRTQQEDSAVYLCASSLEEGRNYGYTFGSGTRLTVV.

This clone was detected only once. V and J are TRBV3-1 (or the pseudogene TRBV3-2) and TRBJ1-3; TRBD1 aligns across 7 bases. CDR1 and CDR2 (germline): LGHDT, YNNKEL (reference sequence). This CDR3 is 15 amino acids long. Unmatched junction bases numbered 5, after V lost 4 bases and J lost 2 bases. In DNA form, the CDR3 reads TGTGCCAGCAGCCCGGCTCAGGGGGCTGGAAACACCATATATTTT. Translation gives CASSPAQGAGNTIYF.

This clone has just a few counts. This chain joins TRBV10-2 and TRBJ2-7; a possible D gene is TRBD1 (6 bases). Trimming removed 7 bases at V and 0 bases at J, with 10 bases between. The CDR3 contains 13 residues. The germline V gene has CDR1 WSHSY and CDR2 SAAADI. The chain's CDR3 is CASIPDSSYEQYF. CDR3 DNA: TGCGCCAGCATACCGGACAGCTCCTACGAGCAGTACTTC.

This clone has only a few counts. The chain uses TRBV27 and TRBJ1-4; D is unclear. Trimming left V 6 bases short and J 0 bases short, with 11 bases between. This CDR3 has 15 amino acids. Germline assignment: CDR1 MNHEY and CDR2 SMNVEV (reference sequence). CDR3 nucleotide sequence: TGTGCCAGCAGGACAAACTTTGCAACTAATGAAAAACTGTTTTTT. It is translated as CASRTNFATNEKLFF.

This sequence joins TRBV19 and TRBJ1-2; maybe TRBD1 (6 bases). Per germline, CDR1 LNHDA and CDR2 SQIVND (reference sequence). V lost 0 bases and J lost 4, with 9 bases in between. The length of the CDR3 is 14 residues. The CDR3 nucleotides read TGTGCCAGTAGTATAGATCAGGGGCTCTATGGCTACACCTTC. It specifies CASSIDQGLYGYTF.

The chain employs TRBV15 and TRBJ1-1, with unresolved D. This CDR3 region has 14 residues. V gave up 5 bases and J gave up 3 bases, with 13 bases separating them. Germline V gives CDR1 LNHNV, CDR2 YYDKDF (reference sequence). The CDR3 nucleotides read TGTGCCACCAGCTCCGGACGGGGATACACTGAAGCTTTCTTT. This codes for CATSSGRGYTEAFF.

This chain links TRBV6-5 with TRBJ2-5; 8 bases are a match to TRBD1. This CDR3 is built from 14 residues. V lost 7 bases to trimming and J lost 2 bases; unmatched junction nucleotides: 6. Germline assignment: CDR1 MNHEY and CDR2 SVGAGI. The CDR3 nucleotides read TGTGCCAGCAAAGGACAGGGCTTTCAAGAGACCCAGTACTTC. Translation gives CASKGQGFQETQYF.

This CDR3 reads CAISKTGNKDTEAFF. The CDR3 DNA is TGTGCCATCAGCAAGACAGGCAACAAGGACACTGAAGCTTTCTTT. This chain connects TRBV10-3 to TRBJ1-1, with TRBD1 as a possible D gene (6 bases). Per germline, CDR1 ENHRY and CDR2 SYGVKD. The V end lost 6 bases, the J end lost 3 bases, and 17 bases lay between the germline ends. The CDR3 has 15 residues.

CDR3 in amino acids: CASSLGPLGYTF. Written as DNA, the CDR3 is TGTGCCAGCAGCTTGGGGCCGCTTGGCTACACCTTC. V gene TRBV5-4 combines with J gene TRBJ1-2; no definite D call. With 0 bases removed from V and 7 bases from J, the gap between germline ends came to 7 bases. CDR1 is SGHNT, CDR2 YYREEE, per germline (reference sequence). The CDR3 has 12 residues.

In its sample, this clone was seen once. The genes are TRBV6-5 and TRBJ2-3; possible D gene TRBD1, 5 bases. Per germline, CDR1 MNHEY and CDR2 SVGAGI. CDR3 length: 14 amino acids. The germline V and J ends were trimmed by 0 bases and 4 bases, with 8 bases remaining between them. CDR3 loop: CASSYSGEADTQYF. The CDR3 DNA is TGTGCCAGCAGTTACTCAGGGGAAGCAGATACGCAGTATTTT.

This chain uses TRBV7-9 with TRBJ1-1; 10 bases match TRBD1. The germline CDR1 and CDR2 sequences are SEHNR and FQNEAQ (reference sequence). The length of the CDR3 is 15 residues. J was trimmed by 1 base and V by 3 bases; bases with no gene match: 2. CDR3 protein: CASSLGQGTNTEAFF. As DNA, the CDR3 is TGTGCCAGCAGCTTGGGACAGGGGACGAACACTGAAGCTTTCTTT.

The chain employs TRBV30 and TRBJ1-6; weak D call: TRBD1 (5 bases). V was trimmed by 5 bases and J by 7 bases, leaving 12 bases between them. The CDR3 spans 13 residues. Germline V CDR1 and CDR2: GTSNPN, SVGIG (reference sequence). CDR3 DNA sequence: TGTGCCTGGCTCCAGGGAGGAAATTCACCCCTCCACTTT. Protein: CAWLQGGNSPLHF.

This chain uses TRBV30 with TRBJ1-6, with no clear D. Trimming took 5 bases from V and 3 from J, leaving 14 bases between them. This CDR3 contains 15 residues. Germline V gene data show CDR1 as GTSNPN and CDR2 as SVGIG (reference sequence). This chain's CDR3 is CAWGGGIGYNSPLHF. CDR3 in DNA: TGTGCCTGGGGCGGAGGGATCGGCTATAATTCACCCCTCCACTTT.

The chain couples TRBV11-2 to TRBJ2-7, with unresolved D. The CDR3 is made up of 11 amino acids. CDR1 and CDR2 (germline): SGHAT, FQNNGV. Trimming shortened V by 6 bases and J by 3 bases, and 6 bases separated the two germline ends. The chain's CDR3 is CASRISYEQYF. The CDR3 region has the DNA TGTGCCAGCAGAATCAGCTACGAGCAGTACTTC.

The chain carries TRBV25-1 and TRBJ1-1, with D perhaps TRBD1 (6 bases). Germline CDR1 and CDR2: MGHDK and SYGVNS. V was clipped by 11 bases and J by 4 bases, with 17 bases between them. The CDR3 sequence is 13 residues long. The CDR3 protein is CASGAPRITEAFF. The CDR3 DNA follows: TGTGCCTCAGGGGCACCGAGAATCACTGAAGCTTTCTTT.

This clone was seen just once. The chain joins TRBV19 to TRBJ1-6; D remains ambiguous. Germline-derived CDR1 and CDR2 are LNHDA and SQIVND (reference sequence). The CDR3 consists of 15 residues. Trimming removed 1 base at V and 5 bases at J, with 9 bases between. For the CDR3, the DNA is TGTGCCAGTAGTATAGGTGGCAGAAATAATTCACCCCTCCACTTT. Amino acid sequence: CASSIGGRNNSPLHF.

The DNA of the CDR3 is TGTGCCAGCAGCCACAGGGGTCCTGGAAACACCATATATTTT. Translating gives CASSHRGPGNTIYF. The chain joins TRBV3-1 (or the pseudogene TRBV3-2) to TRBJ1-3; D is perhaps TRBD1 (6 bases). V was shortened by 3 bases and J by 2 bases, with 8 bases between the two germline ends. The CDR3 is 14 residues long. Germline lookup yields CDR1 LGHDT and CDR2 YNNKEL (reference sequence).

V usage is TRBV29-1 and J usage is TRBJ1-2, with D possibly TRBD1 on 6 matching bases. The CDR3 loop spans 13 amino acids. Trimming took off 6 bases at V and 0 bases at J, with 11 bases between the two ends. Germline V gives CDR1 SQVTM, CDR2 ANQGSEA. The CDR3 nucleotides read TGCAGCGTCCGACAGGACGCTAACTATGGCTACACCTTC. This codes for CSVRQDANYGYTF.

For this clone: This specimen includes other DNA sequences encoding the same CDR3. This chain joins TRBV7-2 and TRBJ1-5, with D perhaps matching TRBD1 (6 bases). V lost 0 bases and J 4 bases, leaving 7 bases between the germline ends. The CDR3 extends over 14 amino acids. The germline CDR1 and CDR2 sequences are SGHTA and FQGNSA. This chain's CDR3 is CASSLAGGNQPQHF. Written as DNA, the CDR3 is TGTGCCAGCAGCTTAGCAGGGGGTAATCAGCCCCAGCATTTT. Full variable domain (missing parts from reference TRBV7-2 and TRBJ1-5): GAGVSQSPSNKVTEKGKDVELRCDPISGHTALYWYRQSLGQGLEFLIYFQGNSAPDKSGLPSDRFSAERTGGSVSTLTIQRTQQEDSAVYLCASSLAGGNQPQHFGDGTRLSIL.

The chain combines TRBV18 with TRBJ1-1; D ambiguous. The V end was cut by 2 bases, the J end by 1 base, with 8 bases between. The CDR3 is 14 residues long. CDR1 is KGHSH, CDR2 LQKENI, per germline. Here the CDR3 reads CASSPDAANTEAFF. The DNA for the CDR3 is TGTGCCAGCTCACCAGATGCGGCGAACACTGAAGCTTTCTTT.

This sequence joins TRBV11-2 and TRBJ1-1; D remains ambiguous. V gave up 5 bases and J gave up 7 bases, with 8 bases separating them. CDR3 length equals 11 residues. Germline-derived CDR1 and CDR2 are SGHAT and FQNNGV. The CDR3 DNA reads TGTGCCAGCAGCCTCAGTCGTGAAGCTTTCTTT. Protein sequence: CASSLSREAFF.

This sequence joins TRBV2 and TRBJ2-7; a weak D match, TRBD2 (5 bases). CDR1 is SNHLY and CDR2 is FYNNEI in the germline V gene. Trimming took 4 bases from V and 7 from J, leaving 23 bases between them. CDR3 length equals 16 residues. As DNA, the CDR3 is TGTGCCAGCAGTGGAGAAGGTTGGGAGAGAGCCATTGAGCAGTACTTC. Translated: CASSGEGWERAIEQYF. Full variable domain (remainder filled in from reference TRBV2 and TRBJ2-7): EPEVTQTPSHQVTQMGQEVILRCVPISNHLYFYWYRQILGQKVEFLVSFYNNEISEKSEIFDDQFSVERPDGSNFTLKIRSTKLEDSAMYFCASSGEGWERAIEQYFGPGTRLTVT.

The chain uses TRBV18 and TRBJ1-2; possibly TRBD1 for D (5 bases). V was pared by 0 bases and J by 6 bases, with 14 bases between. The CDR3 spans 15 residues. Germline V gene sequence: CDR1 KGHSH, CDR2 LQKENI. CDR3 bases: TGTGCCAGCTCACCACCGACCGACAGTTGGGATGGCTACACCTTC. The encoded protein is CASSPPTDSWDGYTF.